The 27 T cell receptor beta chains reported below all come from one sample, sequenced in a study of shared clonotypes between healthy human individuals. Libraries were prepared by immunoSEQ multiplex PCR; TCRdb keeps only in-frame clonotypes and omits some of them. The table has about 2,200,000 clones, roughly 91% seen once. As defined, naive CD8 cells were CD45RO-negative and positively selected for CCR7, with terminally differentiated effector memory CD45RA+ cells excluded. Sequencing input: naive CD8+ T cells from PBMCs. These receptor sequences come from a man between 18 and 35 years old in good health. Some clones in this sample may be carry-over from other donors' samples.

The chain has TRBV5-4 and TRBJ2-7, with TRBD2 identical over 9 bases. This CDR3 is 17 amino acids long. V shed 4 bases and J 2 bases; nucleotides not matched to a gene: 13. Germline V gene lookup returns CDR1 SGHNT and CDR2 YYREEE (reference sequence). In nucleotides, the CDR3 is TGTGCCAGCAGCGCCATCTCAGGGACTAGCTGGACCTACGAGCAGTACTTC. Protein product: CASSAISGTSWTYEQYF.

The chain joins TRBV6-6 to TRBJ1-5; tentatively, D is TRBD1 (6 bases). With 11 bases removed from V and 4 bases from J, the gap between germline ends came to 12 bases. CDR1 is MNHNY, CDR2 SVGAGI, per germline (reference sequence). CDR3 length equals 12 residues. CDR3 bases: TGTGCCGGGGGGCCGGGTAATCAGCCCCAGCATTTT. Protein: CAGGPGNQPQHF.

The gene calls are TRBV7-9 and TRBJ2-1; D not resolved. V lost 8 bases to trimming and J lost 0 bases, with 8 bases between them. Germline CDR1 is SEHNR and CDR2 is FQNEAQ (reference sequence). The CDR3 length is 13 residues. This CDR3 reads CASVGYSYNEQFF. The CDR3 DNA sequence: TGTGCCAGCGTGGGATACTCCTACAATGAGCAGTTCTTC.

This clone was detected only once. The V call is TRBV4-3, the J call TRBJ2-7; D is tentatively TRBD1 or TRBD2 (5 bases each). The CDR3 covers 13 residues. V was shortened by 1 base and J by 6 bases, with 10 bases between the two germline ends. Germline V CDR1 and CDR2: LGHNA, YSLEER. In DNA form, the CDR3 reads TGCGCCAGCAGCCAAGGAGAGGGGCGCGAGCAGTACTTC. Its translation: CASSQGEGREQYF.

This clone appeared once. The rearrangement links TRBV25-1 to TRBJ2-1, with D possibly TRBD2 on 5 matching bases. From germline, CDR1 is MGHDK and CDR2 SYGVNS. This CDR3 region has 12 residues. V lost 2 bases to trimming and J lost 8 bases, with 7 bases between them. The CDR3 spells CASSELAYEQFF. CDR3 sequence (DNA): TGTGCCAGCAGTGAACTAGCCTATGAGCAGTTCTTC.

The rearrangement links TRBV4-2 to TRBJ2-7; 7 bases map to TRBD1. The CDR3 has 15 residues. Germline values: CDR1 LGHNA, CDR2 YNFKEQ. The V segment lost 4 bases and the J segment 3 bases; nucleotides outside the gene matches: 9. CDR3 residues: CASSPDGTARYEQYF. The CDR3 DNA sequence: TGTGCCAGCAGCCCCGATGGGACAGCTCGCTACGAGCAGTACTTC.

The chain recombines TRBV4-2 with TRBJ2-1, with a weak D call TRBD2 (5 bases). The CDR3 runs 14 residues. Between the trimmed V and J ends, which lost 5 bases and 1 base, there was a span of 9 bases. Germline lookup yields CDR1 LGHNA and CDR2 YNFKEQ. The CDR3 loop reads CASSEGRSYNEQFF. CDR3 nucleotides: TGTGCCAGCAGCGAGGGTCGATCCTACAATGAGCAGTTCTTC.

This chain uses TRBV9 with TRBJ2-3; D is unclear. The CDR3 is 14 amino acids. V lost 0 bases and J lost 2, with 7 bases in between. Germline V gives CDR1 SGDLS, CDR2 YYNGEE. The CDR3 bases are TGTGCCAGCAGCGTAGGGGCAGACACAGATACGCAGTATTTT. Its protein product is CASSVGADTDTQYF.

V gene TRBV4-3 combines with J gene TRBJ2-7, with no clear D. The CDR3 contains 17 residues. The germline V gene has CDR1 LGHNA and CDR2 YSLEER. V was pared by 0 bases and J by 0 bases, with 15 bases between. CDR3 sequence reads: CASSQEWGSSPSYEQYF. The CDR3, as DNA: TGCGCCAGCAGCCAAGAGTGGGGTAGCTCACCCTCCTACGAGCAGTACTTC.

The chain recombines TRBV10-3 with TRBJ2-7; D may be TRBD2 (6 bases). Germline values: CDR1 ENHRY, CDR2 SYGVKD. Trimming removed 5 bases from V and 6 bases from J, with 23 bases in between. The length of the CDR3 is 16 residues. The CDR3 region is CAISLRETGTQGEQYF. The CDR3 DNA reads TGTGCCATCAGTCTTCGAGAAACCGGGACTCAAGGCGAGCAGTACTTC.

V gene TRBV5-1 combines with J gene TRBJ1-1; a weak D match, TRBD1 (5 bases). V shed 0 bases and J shed 4 bases, with 19 bases lying between them. The CDR3 sequence is 17 residues long. Germline V gene data show CDR1 as SGHRS and CDR2 as YFSETQ. In DNA form, the CDR3 reads TGCGCCAGCAGCTTGGTGATAGGGGTAGGCGAAGGCACTGAAGCTTTCTTT. Translating gives CASSLVIGVGEGTEAFF. Full variable domain (rest looked up from reference TRBV5-1 and TRBJ1-1): KAGVTQTPRYLIKTRGQQVTLSCSPISGHRSVSWYQQTPGQGLQFLFEYFSETQRNKGNFPGRFSGRQFSNSRSEMNVSTLELGDSALYLCASSLVIGVGEGTEAFFGQGTRLTVV.

This chain's CDR3 is CASSYETSGGNTGELFF. The CDR3 bases are TGTGCCAGCAGCTACGAGACTAGCGGAGGGAACACCGGGGAGCTGTTTTTT. The rearrangement uses TRBV5-6 and TRBJ2-2; 9 nucleotides line up with TRBD2. The CDR3 loop spans 17 amino acids. Losses at the gene ends were 3 bases for V and 1 base for J; bases not matched to a gene: 7. Germline V gene sequence: CDR1 SGHDT, CDR2 YYEEEE. Drawing the rest from reference TRBV5-6 and TRBJ2-2, the complete variable domain is DAGVTQSPTHLIKTRGQQVTLRCSPKSGHDTVSWYQQALGQGPQFIFQYYEEEERQRGNFPDRFSGHQFPNYSSELNVNALLLGDSALYLCASSYETSGGNTGELFFGEGSRLTVL.

This chain links TRBV4-1 with TRBJ2-7; the match to TRBD1 covers 12 bases. With V trimmed by 6 bases and J by 4 bases, 7 bases remained unmatched. The CDR3 contains 15 residues. In germline, CDR1 is MGHRA, CDR2 YSYEKL. Written as DNA, the CDR3 is TGCGCCAGCAGTCGGGACAGGGGGCTAGTTTACGAGCAGTACTTC. Its translation is CASSRDRGLVYEQYF.

V gene TRBV7-9 combines with J gene TRBJ2-5, with D tentatively TRBD1 or TRBD2 (5 bases each). Germline CDR1 SEHNR, CDR2 FQNEAQ (reference sequence). Trimming shortened V by 2 bases and J by 5 bases, and 15 bases separated the two germline ends. CDR3 length equals 15 residues. The CDR3 nucleotides are TGTGCCAGCAGCTTATCGGGGACCTGGGGTGAGACCCAGTACTTC. Translated, it gives CASSLSGTWGETQYF.

The chain joins TRBV6-5 to TRBJ2-1; no clear D. Trimming cost V 2 bases and J 4 bases, with 12 bases left between them. Germline V gene data show CDR1 as MNHEY and CDR2 as SVGAGI. The length of the CDR3 is 15 residues. This CDR3 is CASSYGAGPYNEQFF. The CDR3 DNA follows: TGTGCCAGCAGTTACGGAGCCGGGCCATACAATGAGCAGTTCTTC.

This clone was counted once. The chain combines TRBV19 with TRBJ1-2, with D possibly being TRBD1 (5 bases). V lost 5 bases and J 6 bases, leaving 10 bases between the germline ends. Germline values: CDR1 LNHDA, CDR2 SQIVND (reference sequence). The CDR3 loop spans 12 amino acids. Here the CDR3 reads CASSLGADGYTF. Here the CDR3 DNA reads TGTGCCAGTAGTCTCGGGGCTGATGGCTACACCTTC.

The chain combines TRBV29-1 with TRBJ2-5; maybe TRBD1 (5 bases). The end of the DNA aligns better with TRBJ2-7, so the J call may be wrong. The V gene's germline CDR1 is SQVTM and CDR2 ANQGSEA. This CDR3 is built from 13 residues. CDR3 amino acids: CSPRRRGADEQYF. The DNA for the CDR3 is TGCAGCCCGAGGCGCCGTGGGGCAGACGAGCAGTACTTC.

This clone has more than one count but fewer than ten. Other DNA sequences in this sample translate to the same CDR3. J is TRBJ2-1 and V is TRBV19; D is perhaps TRBD2 (6 bases). The germline V gene encodes CDR1 LNHDA and CDR2 SQIVND (reference sequence). The CDR3 sequence is 15 residues long. The V gene lost 1 base and the J gene lost 2 bases, with 9 bases spanning the gap. The CDR3 protein is CASSIVAGPYNEQFF. DNA of the CDR3: TGTGCCAGTAGTATAGTTGCGGGACCCTACAATGAGCAGTTCTTC.

A single count supports this clone. The chain couples TRBV5-1 to TRBJ2-3; 12 bases are shared with TRBD2. The CDR3 is 19 amino acids. The V segment lost 3 bases and the J segment 0 bases; nucleotides outside the gene matches: 11. The germline V gene has CDR1 SGHRS and CDR2 YFSETQ. The CDR3 sequence is CASSWPSGRASPSTDTQYF. CDR3 bases: TGCGCCAGCAGCTGGCCTAGCGGGAGGGCCAGTCCTAGCACAGATACGCAGTATTTT.

CDR3 amino acids: CASSPPKGVDTEAFF. The CDR3 nucleotides are TGTGCCAGCTCACCACCGAAGGGAGTCGACACTGAAGCTTTCTTT. This rearrangement joins TRBV18 to TRBJ1-1; D unclear. Germline V gene lookup returns CDR1 KGHSH and CDR2 LQKENI. The V end lost 0 bases, the J end lost 3 bases, and 11 bases lay between the germline ends. The CDR3 sequence is 15 residues long.

The chain combines TRBV29-1 with TRBJ1-4; D remains ambiguous. The germline V gene encodes CDR1 SQVTM and CDR2 ANQGSEA. This CDR3 has 13 residues. Between the trimmed V and J ends, which lost 4 bases and 1 base, there was a span of 7 bases. The chain's CDR3 is CSVVSVTNEKLFF. DNA for the CDR3: TGCAGCGTTGTAAGCGTAACTAATGAAAAACTGTTTTTT. The full variable domain, in which reference TRBV29-1 and TRBJ1-4 provide the parts outside the CDR3, is SAVISQKPSRDICQRGTSLTIQCQVDSQVTMMFWYRQQPGQSLTLIATANQGSEATYESGFVIDKFPISRPNLTFSTLTVSNMSPEDSSIYLCSVVSVTNEKLFFGSGTQLSVL.

Remarks on this clone: The same CDR3 can be traced to other DNA sequences in this sample. The V gene is TRBV27, the J gene TRBJ1-1; D perhaps matches TRBD1 (6 bases). V shed 2 bases and J shed 2 bases, with 9 bases lying between them. This CDR3 has 14 amino acids. Germline V gives CDR1 MNHEY, CDR2 SMNVEV (reference sequence). CDR3 coding DNA: TGTGCCAGCAGTTTAGGGGGGGCCAACACTGAAGCTTTCTTT. This encodes CASSLGGANTEAFF.

The V call is TRBV7-9, the J call TRBJ1-4; D might be TRBD1 (5 bases). CDR1 and CDR2 from the germline V gene are SEHNR and FQNEAQ (reference sequence). V lost 1 base, J lost 7 bases, and 16 bases lay in between. The CDR3 is 16 amino acids. The CDR3 sequence is CASSLVQAGLGEKLFF. DNA for the CDR3: TGTGCCAGCAGCTTAGTGCAGGCAGGGCTCGGTGAAAAACTGTTTTTT.

This clone was recorded only once. The V and J genes are TRBV25-1 and TRBJ1-1; no definite D call. The V and J ends lost 6 bases and 11 bases respectively, with 13 bases between them. This CDR3 is built from 11 residues. The V gene's germline CDR1 is MGHDK and CDR2 SYGVNS. The CDR3 sequence: CASSSGIWAFF. CDR3 DNA: TGTGCCAGCAGCTCGGGCATCTGGGCTTTCTTT.

The chain links TRBV28 to TRBJ2-6; D ambiguous. With 6 bases removed from V and 2 bases from J, the gap between germline ends came to 14 bases. CDR1 is MDHEN and CDR2 is SYDVKM in the germline V gene. The CDR3 consists of 16 residues. Here the CDR3 reads CASSTFGETGANVLTF. DNA of the CDR3: TGTGCCAGCAGCACTTTCGGAGAGACTGGGGCCAACGTCCTGACTTTC. Filled out from reference TRBV28 and TRBJ2-6, the complete variable domain reads DVKVTQSSRYLVKRTGEKVFLECVQDMDHENMFWYRQDPGLGLRLIYFSYDVKMKEKGDIPEGYSVSREKKERFSLILESASTNQTSMYLCASSTFGETGANVLTFGAGSRLTVL.

The count of this clone is one. V usage is TRBV7-4 and J usage is TRBJ2-7, with TRBD2 as a possible D gene (6 bases). Trimming removed 11 bases from V and 5 bases from J, with 19 bases in between. CDR1 is SGHVT and CDR2 is SQSDAQ in the germline V gene. The CDR3 contains 13 residues. CDR3 in amino acids: CAGGSGIHDEQYF. The CDR3, as DNA: TGTGCCGGGGGGTCGGGGATTCATGACGAGCAGTACTTC.

The chain uses TRBV15 and TRBJ1-4; D is undetermined. Trimming stripped 6 bases from V and 7 bases from J, with 12 bases between. Germline V lookup: CDR1 LNHNV, CDR2 YYDKDF (reference sequence). This CDR3 spans 13 amino acids. CDR3 coding DNA: TGTGCCACCAGACCCCCAATGGGTGAAAAACTGTTTTTT. Encoded protein: CATRPPMGEKLFF.